This entry describes one TCR beta chain. It has no known antigen specificity. Base qualities are not at hand, and no much larger clone is one base apart. Before genomic DNA extraction, conventional CD4+ T cells were isolated from blood as CD25-low CD127-high cells. Eight or nine healthy control donors served as the comparison group for repertoire analyses. CDR1 and CDR2 were assigned from the germline V gene (reference sequence) as LNHDA and SQIVND. From its cysteine to its phenylalanine, the CDR3 spans 16 amino acids. Only the CDR3 DNA is retained, 48 bases long and in frame from the first base. V has 11 bases trimmed and J has 2 bases trimmed; junction bases matching no gene number 15. This sample stems from a study of regulatory and conventional T cells in RAG deficiency (dated by TCRdb to the late 2010s). In terms of the full investigation: To compare the diversity and composition of the repertoires of Treg, conventional CD4+ and CD8+ T cells between RAG-deficient patients and healthy controls, the study applied high-throughput TCR beta sequencing.

What the work shows at the level of the full study, not this receptor alone: In Omenn syndrome and CID/AS patients compared with controls, around 100-fold fewer unique TCR beta sequences were detected from Treg cells, versus 7.5 to 10-fold fewer for other subsets. Some T-cell subset analyses were not done for some subjects. RAG-deficient patients showed markedly lower Shannon entropy and higher Simpson indices than control T-cell subpopulations. In Omenn syndrome patients, sorted CD25-high CD127-low cells may represent peripherally activated cells rather than bona fide Treg cells. Shorter CDR3 lengths were found in all patient T-cell subsets, and >85% Treg-Tconv repertoire overlap at nucleotide and amino acid level was observed in Omenn syndrome patients.

The library was made by the immunoSEQ multiplex PCR assay. Genomic DNA from the sorted T-cell subsets was used to amplify rearranged TCR beta chain products, which were then sequenced. In the source study's methods: Repertoire diversity of productive TCR beta rearrangements was quantified using Shannon entropy and Simpson indices. To gauge clonal expansion, the frequencies of the 100 most abundant productive TCR beta clonotypes among total reads were added together. A self-reactivity index based on amino acid usage at CDR3beta positions 6 and 7 was applied to the TRB repertoires. Two-way ANOVA was used for repertoire analyses, and Student t or Mann-Whitney tests were used for flow cytometric analyses. TCRdb re-hosts the immuneACCESS table, in-frame sequences only. Its copies lack some clones; in the studies checked, an unresolved V gene accounts for under half of them, and the cause for the rest is not known. V and J calls and clone size are those listed in that table; D and trimming were worked out from the DNA. The sample yields about 29,000 clones; about 95% were counted once. The top ten clones comprise around 0.2% of the sample.

The same sample was also studied in work on regulatory T cells. The second study reports: The multiplex PCR used 52 forward TRBV primers and 13 reverse TRBJ primers, with assay-based and computational corrections for amplification bias. Repertoires from patients had restricted unique TRB V-J pairs and skewed V and J gene usage, with the strongest effect in regulatory T cells. Between CD3G-deficient patients and healthy controls, the study compared T-cell receptor beta repertoires in sorted regulatory T cells, conventional CD4+ T cells and CD8+ T cells. Ficoll density separation was used to isolate peripheral blood mononuclear cells. Within the immunoSEQ assay, multiplex PCR amplified rearranged TRB loci from genomic DNA. An Illumina HiSeq platform was used to sequence the TRB amplicons. Custom algorithms error-filtered the raw sequences and aligned them to reference gene sequences, after which the immunoSEQ online tools were used for analysis. Productive and nonproductive TRB rearrangement frequencies were evaluated among both unique and total sequences. Groups were compared by t tests, Mann-Whitney tests or two-way ANOVA performed in Prism software.

This chain is built from TRBV19 and TRBJ2-1, and TRBD1 aligns with 7 junction nucleotides. This clonotype originated in a human donor in good health. The sequenced sample was CD25- CD4+ T cells sorted from blood. The CDR3 reads as follows: CASQGDTGTAYNEQFF. Here is the DNA: TGTGCCTCGCAAGGGGACACCGGGACAGCCTACAATGAGCAGTTCTTC.